The rows below give T cell receptor beta chains drawn from one sample of a study of spatial heterogeneity in lung cancer. MiXCR, run by TCRdb on the 5' RACE reads, gives a single entry per CDR3 protein. The table records 7,500 to 10,000 distinct CDR3 sequences, 5% of them present only once. Sample: lung tumor tissue, taken at surgery. The receptors come from a female donor with early-stage non-small cell lung cancer. Both conserved end residues are part of each CDR3. Fields, in order: V gene, clone size, D gene, J gene, CDR3 protein, CDR3 DNA. D genes are given only for firm matches. Size is stated for part of the rows, as once, few or many counts, or as a class when the clone is expanded.

V: TRBV20-1
size: many
D: NA
J: TRBJ1-5
CDR3: CSASGSRNQPQHF
DNA: TGCAGTGCTAGTGGGTCGAGGAATCAGCCCCAGCATTTT

V: TRBV6-5
size: few
D: TRBD2
J: TRBJ2-2
CDR3: CASSYLRTSHGELFF
DNA: TGTGCCAGCAGTTACTTACGGACTAGCCACGGGGAGCTGTTTTTT

V: TRBV6-8
size: NA
D: NA
J: TRBJ2-2
CDR3: CASSGWERNTGELFF
DNA: TGTGCCAGTTCTGGGTGGGAGAGGAACACCGGGGAGCTGTTTTTT

V: TRBV7-9
size: few
D: NA
J: TRBJ2-1
CDR3: CASRTTKSSYNEQFF
DNA: TGTGCCAGCAGGACTACTAAGTCCTCCTACAATGAGCAGTTCTTC

V: TRBV5-1
size: many
D: TRBD1
J: TRBJ1-4
CDR3: CASSNGQGTNEKLFF
DNA: TGCGCCAGCAGCAACGGACAGGGAACTAATGAAAAACTGTTTTTT

V: TRBV13
size: NA
D: TRBD1
J: TRBJ2-5
CDR3: CASSQQGPETQYF
DNA: TGTGCCAGCAGCCAACAGGGGCCAGAGACCCAGTACTTC

V: TRBV20-1
size: many
D: NA
J: TRBJ1-1
CDR3: CSSFVNTEAFF
DNA: TGCAGTTCCTTTGTAAACACTGAAGCTTTCTTT

V: TRBV10-3
size: many
D: NA
J: TRBJ1-1
CDR3: CAISEFGGNTEAFF
DNA: TGTGCCATCAGTGAGTTCGGGGGAAACACTGAAGCTTTCTTT

V: TRBV27
size: many
D: TRBD2
J: TRBJ2-2
CDR3: CASRASGANTGELFF
DNA: TGTGCCAGCAGGGCTAGCGGAGCGAACACCGGGGAGCTGTTTTTT

V: TRBV7-6
size: few
D: NA
J: TRBJ2-5
CDR3: CASSLGEETQYF
DNA: TGTGCCAGCAGCTTAGGGGAAGAGACCCAGTACTTC

V: TRBV24-1
size: many
D: NA
J: TRBJ2-3
CDR3: CATSSTGAYTDTQYF
DNA: TGTGCCACCAGCTCTACGGGAGCGTATACAGATACGCAGTATTTT

V: TRBV20-1
size: few
D: TRBD2
J: TRBJ2-1
CDR3: CSARGVRGGRAIYEQFF
DNA: TGCAGTGCTAGAGGGGTTCGTGGCGGGAGGGCCATCTATGAGCAGTTCTTC

V: TRBV2
size: medium-sized
D: NA
J: TRBJ1-5
CDR3: CASSEPPYTSQAYNQPQHF
DNA: TGTGCCAGCAGTGAGCCCCCGTACACTTCCCAGGCTTACAATCAGCCCCAGCATTTT

V: TRBV6-6
size: medium-sized
D: NA
J: TRBJ2-5
CDR3: CATNSKGETQYF
DNA: TGTGCCACCAATTCCAAGGGGGAGACCCAGTACTTC

V: TRBV29-1
size: many
D: NA
J: TRBJ2-7
CDR3: CSVHTTGLARLDYEQYF
DNA: TGCAGCGTGCATACGACGGGACTGGCCAGGTTGGACTACGAGCAGTACTTC

V: TRBV7-7
size: many
D: TRBD1
J: TRBJ1-1
CDR3: CASSLRDRGTEAFF
DNA: TGTGCTAGCAGCTTACGAGACAGGGGCACTGAAGCTTTCTTT

V: TRBV19
size: many
D: NA
J: TRBJ2-2
CDR3: CASRITGRTGELFF
DNA: TGTGCCAGTAGAATAACAGGGAGGACCGGGGAGCTGTTTTTT

V: TRBV28
size: NA
D: NA
J: TRBJ2-7
CDR3: CASSLTKLPGSYEQYF
DNA: TGTGCCAGCAGTCTTACCAAACTTCCAGGTAGCTACGAGCAGTACTTC

V: TRBV5-1
size: medium-sized
D: NA
J: TRBJ1-3
CDR3: CASAPSDFSGNTIYF
DNA: TGCGCCAGCGCACCCTCCGATTTCTCTGGAAACACCATATATTTT

V: TRBV20-1
size: many
D: NA
J: TRBJ1-3
CDR3: CSARQGAGNTIYF
DNA: TGCAGTGCTAGACAGGGAGCTGGAAACACCATATATTTT

V: TRBV5-6
size: many
D: NA
J: TRBJ2-1
CDR3: CASLRDSSYNEQFF
DNA: TGTGCCAGCCTCCGGGACTCTTCCTACAATGAGCAGTTCTTC

V: TRBV15
size: many
D: NA
J: TRBJ2-1
CDR3: CATSRGLAAARINEQFF
DNA: TGTGCCACCAGCAGAGGGTTAGCGGCGGCAAGAATCAATGAGCAGTTCTTC

V: TRBV18
size: many
D: NA
J: TRBJ1-1
CDR3: CASSPPGLLNTEAFF
DNA: TGTGCCAGCTCACCCCCGGGACTCTTGAACACTGAAGCTTTCTTT

V: TRBV6-1
size: medium-sized
D: NA
J: TRBJ1-1
CDR3: CASTPGLNTEAFF
DNA: TGTGCCAGCACCCCTGGGCTGAACACTGAAGCTTTCTTT

V: TRBV5-1
size: many
D: NA
J: TRBJ2-5
CDR3: CASSFGSEETQYF
DNA: TGCGCCAGCAGCTTCGGATCGGAAGAGACCCAGTACTTC

V: TRBV4-1
size: many
D: NA
J: TRBJ2-7
CDR3: CASSFRQGPKAYEQYF
DNA: TGCGCCAGCAGCTTCCGGCAGGGACCGAAGGCCTACGAGCAGTACTTC

V: TRBV30
size: medium-sized
D: TRBD1
J: TRBJ2-1
CDR3: CAWNPTGTGKREQFF
DNA: TGTGCCTGGAACCCAACCGGGACAGGGAAGCGTGAGCAGTTCTTC

V: TRBV12-3/TRBV12-4
size: many
D: NA
J: TRBJ2-2
CDR3: CASRLLSQWELFF
DNA: TGTGCCAGCAGGCTACTGTCCCAATGGGAGCTGTTTTTT

V: TRBV6-1
size: many
D: TRBD2
J: TRBJ2-3
CDR3: CASTRLAGGTDTQYF
DNA: TGTGCCAGCACTAGACTAGCGGGAGGCACAGATACGCAGTATTTT

V: TRBV18
size: NA
D: NA
J: TRBJ2-7
CDR3: CASSPPAGPESSYEQYF
DNA: TGTGCCAGCTCACCACCGGCGGGGCCGGAAAGCTCCTACGAGCAGTACTTC

V: TRBV28
size: many
D: TRBD1
J: TRBJ1-5
CDR3: CASSFTGGQPQHF
DNA: TGTGCCAGCAGTTTTACAGGGGGTCAGCCCCAGCATTTT